Shown below are 15 T cell receptor beta chains from a single sample sequenced in a study of tissue T cells after allogeneic stem cell transplantation. Produced via immunoSEQ multiplex PCR; TCRdb's table is partial and in-frame only. The table has approximately 1,600 clones, around four fifths seen once. Sequencing used liver tissue, obtained at autopsy. Receptors were obtained from an older male patient with steroid-refractory graft-versus-host disease after an allogeneic stem cell transplant. Part of the T cell pool may stem from the graft donor.

The V and J genes are TRBV10-3 and TRBJ2-6, with D unclear. Looked up from germline, CDR1 is ENHRY and CDR2 is SYGVKD. The length of the CDR3 is 17 residues. V was trimmed by 5 bases and J by 5 bases, leaving 19 bases between them. In nucleotides, the CDR3 is TGTGCCATCAGTCGAAGTTACTGTCAAAGTCGGGCCAACGTCCTGACTTTC. It codes for CAISRSYCQSRANVLTF.

The V and J genes are TRBV7-2 and TRBJ1-4; 7 nucleotides match TRBD1. CDR1 and CDR2 (germline): SGHTA, FQGNSA. The CDR3 runs 14 residues. Trimming at V came to 5 bases and at J to 5 bases, leaving 5 bases not matched to a gene. CDR3 amino acids: CASSRDSVNEKLFF. CDR3 bases: TGTGCCAGCAGCCGGGACAGTGTAAATGAAAAACTGTTTTTT.

V is TRBV12-1 and J is TRBJ2-3; TRBD1, the table's D call, lacks a check against the DNA. TRBV12-1 is assigned pseudogene status. This CDR3 spans 18 amino acids. The CDR3 nucleotides are TGTGCCAGCAGCTTTGGTATCACTAAGACAGGGGGAACAGATACGCAGTATTTT. Its protein product is CASSFGITKTGGTDTQYF.

Within the sample, this clone is large. The CDR3 sequence is CASSSGRLSGANVLTF. As DNA, the CDR3 is TGTGCCAGCAGTTCCGGACGACTCTCTGGGGCCAACGTCCTGACTTTC. The chain is built from TRBV27 and TRBJ2-6; D unclear. Germline assignment: CDR1 MNHEY and CDR2 SMNVEV (reference sequence). The V end was cut by 4 bases, the J end by 0 bases, with 10 bases between. The CDR3 has 16 amino acids.

J is TRBJ2-5 and V is TRBV29-1, with no clear D. Germline loops: CDR1 SQVTM, CDR2 ANQGSEA. The CDR3 runs to 10 residues. With 4 bases removed from V and 1 base from J, the gap between germline ends came to 1 base. The CDR3 nucleotides read TGCAGCGTTGCCCAAGAGACCCAGTACTTC. Translation gives CSVAQETQYF.

The J gene is TRBJ2-7, the V gene TRBV6-5; D not resolved. V was pared by 3 bases and J by 0 bases, with 6 bases between. CDR1 is MNHEY, CDR2 SVGAGI, per germline. The CDR3 runs to 13 residues. CDR3 nucleotides: TGTGCCAGCAGTTATCGGAGCTCCTACGAGCAGTACTTC. Its protein is CASSYRSSYEQYF.

The rearrangement uses TRBV19 and TRBJ2-1; TRBD2 matches 11 bases. Germline assignment: CDR1 LNHDA and CDR2 SQIVND (reference sequence). The CDR3 totals 15 residues. With 6 bases clipped from V and 6 bases from J, the junction kept 7 bases outside the gene matches. CDR3 nucleotide sequence: TGTGCCAGTAGCAGTCTAGCGGGGGGATTCAATGAGCAGTTCTTC. This translates into CASSSLAGGFNEQFF.

V usage is TRBV7-2 and J usage is TRBJ2-3; D is tentatively TRBD1 or TRBD2 (5 bases each). CDR1 SGHTA and CDR2 FQGNSA come from the germline V gene. The germline V and J ends were trimmed by 2 bases and 5 bases, with 17 bases remaining between them. There are 16 residues in the CDR3. The CDR3 coding sequence is TGTGCCAGCAGCTTATGGGGCCCCGGGACGAAAGATACGCAGTATTTT. Its protein is CASSLWGPGTKDTQYF.

V usage is TRBV7-9 and J usage is TRBJ1-2, with a possible D match to TRBD1 (5 bases). V was clipped by 1 base and J by 1 base, with 13 bases between them. The germline gives CDR1 SEHNR, CDR2 FQNEAQ (reference sequence). The CDR3 extends over 16 amino acids. The CDR3 nucleotides are TGTGCCAGCAGCTTAGGAGGCAGGGATTATAACTATGGCTACACCTTC. Translation: CASSLGGRDYNYGYTF.

The genes are TRBV6-5 and TRBJ2-2; 8 bases align to TRBD1. The CDR3 runs to 13 residues. Germline V gene lookup returns CDR1 MNHEY and CDR2 SVGAGI. Trimming took 9 bases from V and 6 from J; bases not matched to a gene: 6. In DNA form, the CDR3 reads TGTGCCAGTAAGACAGGGGAATCCGGGGAGCTGTTTTTT. Its translation: CASKTGESGELFF.

The CDR3 loop is CASSPVRSGANVLTF. The DNA for the CDR3 is TGTGCCAGCAGCCCGGTGAGGTCTGGGGCCAACGTCCTGACTTTC. The chain couples TRBV7-8 to TRBJ2-6; D gene uncertain. Germline loops: CDR1 SGHVS, CDR2 FQNEAQ. V dropped 5 bases and J dropped 1 base, with 9 bases sitting between them. The CDR3 covers 15 residues. Complete variable domain (other parts from reference TRBV7-8 and TRBJ2-6): GAGVSQSPRYKVAKRGQDVALRCDPISGHVSLFWYQQALGQGPEFLTYFQNEAQLDKSGLPSDRFFAERPEGSVSTLKIQRTQQEDSAVYLCASSPVRSGANVLTFGAGSRLTVL.

The chain uses TRBV30 and TRBJ2-5; weak D call: TRBD2 (5 bases). The CDR3 is made up of 15 amino acids. The germline V gene has CDR1 GTSNPN and CDR2 SVGIG (reference sequence). V lost 0 bases and J 5 bases, leaving 16 bases between the germline ends. The CDR3 DNA follows: TGTGCCTGGAGTGTACCCGCGCTAGCAGCGGAGACCCAGTACTTC. It encodes CAWSVPALAAETQYF.

The chain uses TRBV6-4 and TRBJ1-2, with 10 bases lining up with TRBD1. J gave up 7 bases and V 4 bases, and 3 bases lay outside the gene matches. The V gene's germline CDR1 is MRHNA and CDR2 SNTAGT. The CDR3 totals 13 residues. CDR3 sequence: CASSGQGAGGYTF. DNA of the CDR3: TGTGCCAGCAGTGGACAGGGGGCTGGTGGCTACACCTTC.

The chain uses TRBV7-2 and TRBJ1-1; no reliable D call. The CDR3 is 14 residues long. The germline gives CDR1 SGHTA, CDR2 FQGNSA. The V gene lost 6 bases and the J gene lost 1 base, with 12 bases spanning the gap. DNA of the CDR3: TGTGCCAGCAGTTTTCACATTGGGAACACTGAAGCTTTCTTT. Its translation: CASSFHIGNTEAFF.

The chain uses TRBV6-4 and TRBJ2-5, with 7 bases aligning to TRBD2. V shed 3 bases and J 7 bases; nucleotides not matched to a gene: 8. Germline V gene lookup returns CDR1 MRHNA and CDR2 SNTAGT. The CDR3 loop spans 14 amino acids. In DNA form, the CDR3 reads TGTGCCAGCAGTGAGGACCCTTCGGGGGGGACCCAGTACTTC. It translates to CASSEDPSGGTQYF.